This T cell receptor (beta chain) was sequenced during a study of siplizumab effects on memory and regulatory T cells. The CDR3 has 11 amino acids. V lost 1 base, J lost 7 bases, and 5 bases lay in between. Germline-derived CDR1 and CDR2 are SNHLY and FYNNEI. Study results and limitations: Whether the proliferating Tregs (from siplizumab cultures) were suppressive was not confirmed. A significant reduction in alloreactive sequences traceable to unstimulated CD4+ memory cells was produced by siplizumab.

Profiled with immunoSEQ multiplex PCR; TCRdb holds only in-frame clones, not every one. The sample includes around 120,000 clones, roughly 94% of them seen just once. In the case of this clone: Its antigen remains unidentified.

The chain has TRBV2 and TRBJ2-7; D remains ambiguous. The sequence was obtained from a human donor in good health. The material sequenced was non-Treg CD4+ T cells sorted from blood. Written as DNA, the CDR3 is TGTGCCAGCAGTGAAGAGGGAGAGCAGTACTTC. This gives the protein CASSEEGEQYF.